This entry lists 6 T cell receptor beta chains sequenced from one sample in a study of OX40 agonist ivuxolimab in advanced cancers. The method was immunoSEQ multiplex PCR; TCRdb's version includes in-frame clones alone and lacks a portion of them. The sample consists of tens of thousands of clones, about 93% of them appearing once. The sequences come from CD4+ or CD8+ T cells sorted from blood, collected in a trial of the OX40 agonist ivuxolimab. The receptors were gathered from an adult with an advanced solid tumor such as melanoma, head and neck, liver or kidney cancer.

The rearrangement joins TRBV5-1 to TRBJ2-2; D remains ambiguous. There are 18 residues in the CDR3. Trimming cost V 2 bases and J 4 bases, with 21 bases left between them. Per the germline V gene, CDR1 is SGHRS and CDR2 is YFSETQ. The CDR3 region is CASSLVEGRFKGTGELFF. DNA for the CDR3: TGCGCCAGCAGCTTAGTCGAAGGGCGGTTTAAAGGCACCGGGGAGCTGTTTTTT.

V is TRBV9 and J is TRBJ2-6; D uncertain. This CDR3 contains 13 residues. Germline V gives CDR1 SGDLS, CDR2 YYNGEE. The V gene lost 0 bases and the J gene lost 3 bases, with 1 base spanning the gap. CDR3 bases: TGTGCCAGCAGCGTAGGTGGGGCCAACGTCCTGACTTTC. Amino acid sequence: CASSVGGANVLTF.

The genes are TRBV10-3 and TRBJ2-7; no firm D call. Germline lookup yields CDR1 ENHRY and CDR2 SYGVKD. CDR3 size: 11 residues. CDR3 sequence: CASSVGSEQYF. The DNA of the CDR3 is TGTGCGAGTTCGGTGGGTAGCGAGCAGTACTTC.

The rearrangement uses TRBV11-2 and TRBJ1-2; TRBD1 might be the D (5 bases). Germline loops: CDR1 SGHAT, CDR2 FQNNGV. With 0 bases removed from V and 5 bases from J, the gap between germline ends came to 13 bases. The CDR3 has 15 residues. CDR3 protein: CASSLDWGRLYGYTF. CDR3 bases: TGTGCCAGCAGCTTAGATTGGGGACGTCTTTATGGCTACACCTTC.

CDR3 sequence: CASSFSLDSNYGYTF. CDR3 DNA sequence: TGCGCCAGCAGCTTCTCCCTTGACAGCAACTATGGCTACACCTTC. The chain has TRBV5-1 and TRBJ1-2; TRBD1 might be the D (5 bases). With 2 bases removed from V and 2 bases from J, the gap between germline ends came to 13 bases. The germline CDR1 and CDR2 sequences are SGHRS and YFSETQ. This CDR3 is built from 15 residues.

CDR3 bases: TGTGCCAGTAGGAGCGGGGGGGCGGATACGCAGTATTTT. It translates to CASRSGGADTQYF. The chain links TRBV19 to TRBJ2-3, with 10 positions matching TRBD2. Germline V gene data show CDR1 as LNHDA and CDR2 as SQIVND (reference sequence). V shed 6 bases and J 6 bases; nucleotides not matched to a gene: 3. The length of the CDR3 is 13 residues.